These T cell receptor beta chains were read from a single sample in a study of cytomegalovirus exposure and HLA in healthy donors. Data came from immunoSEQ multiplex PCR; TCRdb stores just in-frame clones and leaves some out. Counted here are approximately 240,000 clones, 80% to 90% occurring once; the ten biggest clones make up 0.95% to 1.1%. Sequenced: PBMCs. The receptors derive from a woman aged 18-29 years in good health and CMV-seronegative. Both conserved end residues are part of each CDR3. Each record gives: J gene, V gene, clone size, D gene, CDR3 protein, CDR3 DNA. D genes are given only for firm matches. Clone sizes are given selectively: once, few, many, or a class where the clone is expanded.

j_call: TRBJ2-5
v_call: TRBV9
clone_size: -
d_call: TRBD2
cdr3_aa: CASSGPRGGGETQYF
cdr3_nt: TGTGCCAGCAGCGGACCCCGCGGGGGAGGAGAGACCCAGTACTTC

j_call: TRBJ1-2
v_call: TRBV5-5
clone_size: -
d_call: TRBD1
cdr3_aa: CASSLGTGSTGYTF
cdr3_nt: TGTGCCAGCAGCTTGGGGACAGGGTCGACTGGCTACACCTTC

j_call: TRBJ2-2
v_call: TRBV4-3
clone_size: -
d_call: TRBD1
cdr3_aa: CASSQEQNRGGGELFF
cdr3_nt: TGCGCCAGCAGCCAAGAGCAAAACAGGGGTGGCGGGGAGCTGTTTTTT

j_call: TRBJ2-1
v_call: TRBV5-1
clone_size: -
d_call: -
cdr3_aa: CASREATYNEQFF
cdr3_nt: TGCGCCAGCAGGGAGGCCACCTACAATGAGCAGTTCTTC

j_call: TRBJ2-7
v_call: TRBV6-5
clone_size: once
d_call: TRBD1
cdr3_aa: CASSRGQISSYEQYF
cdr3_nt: TGTGCCAGCAGCCGGGGACAGATTTCCTCCTACGAGCAGTACTTC

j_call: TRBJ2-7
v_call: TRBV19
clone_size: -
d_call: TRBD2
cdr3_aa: CASSTRPGLAIYEQYF
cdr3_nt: TGTGCCAGTAGTACAAGACCGGGACTAGCGATCTACGAGCAGTACTTC

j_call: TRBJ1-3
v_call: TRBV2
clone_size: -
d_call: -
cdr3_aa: CASSEGSHYGNTIYF
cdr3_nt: TGTGCCAGCAGTGAAGGATCACATTATGGAAACACCATATATTTT

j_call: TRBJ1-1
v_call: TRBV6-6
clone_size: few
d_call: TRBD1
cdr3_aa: CASSYSTGAHTEAFF
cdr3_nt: TGTGCCAGCAGTTACTCGACAGGGGCGCACACTGAAGCTTTCTTT

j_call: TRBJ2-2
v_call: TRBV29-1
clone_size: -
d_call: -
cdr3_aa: CSVRTAPNTGELFF
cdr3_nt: TGCAGCGTGCGGACAGCGCCGAACACCGGGGAGCTGTTTTTT

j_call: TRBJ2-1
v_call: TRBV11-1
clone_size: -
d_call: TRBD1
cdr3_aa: CASSLLTGGVGNEQFF
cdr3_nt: TGTGCCAGCAGCCTCCTAACAGGGGGAGTTGGCAATGAGCAGTTCTTC

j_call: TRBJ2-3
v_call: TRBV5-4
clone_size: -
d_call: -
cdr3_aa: CASSPNTGRADTQYF
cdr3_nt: TGTGCCAGCAGCCCGAATACAGGGAGGGCAGATACGCAGTATTTT

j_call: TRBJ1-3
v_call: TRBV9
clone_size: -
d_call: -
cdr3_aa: CASGEGGSGNTIYF
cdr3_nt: TGTGCCAGCGGGGAGGGGGGATCTGGAAACACCATATATTTT

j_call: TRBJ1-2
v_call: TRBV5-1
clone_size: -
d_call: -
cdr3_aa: CASSLGQIYGYTF
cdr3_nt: TGCGCCAGCAGCTTGGGGCAGATCTATGGCTACACCTTC

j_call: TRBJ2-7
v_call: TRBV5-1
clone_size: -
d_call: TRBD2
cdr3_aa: CASSQLGGLAGNYEQYF
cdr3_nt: TGCGCCAGCAGTCAATTAGGGGGACTAGCGGGAAACTACGAGCAGTACTTC

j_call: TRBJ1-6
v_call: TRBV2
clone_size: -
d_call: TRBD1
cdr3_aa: CASRAPGQGRTPLHF
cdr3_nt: TGTGCCAGCAGGGCTCCGGGACAGGGGAGAACACCCCTCCACTTT

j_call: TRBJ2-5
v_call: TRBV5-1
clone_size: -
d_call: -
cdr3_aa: CASRPQAGPLKETQYF
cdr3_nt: TGCGCCAGCAGGCCCCAAGCAGGGCCGTTAAAAGAGACCCAGTACTTC

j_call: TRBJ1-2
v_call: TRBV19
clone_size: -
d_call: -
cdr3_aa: CASSPGVGYTF
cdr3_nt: TGTGCCAGTAGCCCAGGGGTTGGCTACACCTTC

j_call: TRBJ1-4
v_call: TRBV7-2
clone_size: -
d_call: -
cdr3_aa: CASSLTRVTGVEKLFF
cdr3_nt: TGTGCCAGCAGCCTGACCAGAGTGACAGGAGTTGAAAAACTGTTTTTT

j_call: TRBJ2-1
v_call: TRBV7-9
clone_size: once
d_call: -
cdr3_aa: CASLLPLLDEQFF
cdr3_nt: TGTGCCAGCTTACTCCCCCTCCTCGATGAGCAGTTCTTC

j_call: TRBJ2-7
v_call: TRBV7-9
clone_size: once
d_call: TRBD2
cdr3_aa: CASNQREAGSYEQYF
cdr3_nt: TGTGCCAGCAACCAACGGGAGGCTGGGTCCTACGAGCAGTACTTC

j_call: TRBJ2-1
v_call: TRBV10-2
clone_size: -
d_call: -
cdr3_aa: CASSLVAPPTHNEQFF
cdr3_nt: TGCGCCAGCAGCCTAGTAGCTCCCCCCACCCACAATGAGCAGTTCTTC

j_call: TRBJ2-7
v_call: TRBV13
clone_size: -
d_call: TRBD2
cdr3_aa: CASSSTSGRSYEQYF
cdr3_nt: TGTGCCAGCAGCTCGACTAGCGGGAGATCCTACGAGCAGTACTTC

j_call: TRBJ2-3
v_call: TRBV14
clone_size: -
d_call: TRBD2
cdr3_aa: CASSPGPAGGQTTQYF
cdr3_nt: TGTGCCAGCAGCCCTGGCCCGGCGGGAGGGCAGACCACGCAGTATTTT

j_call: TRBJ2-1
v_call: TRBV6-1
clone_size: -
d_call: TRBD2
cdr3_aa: CASSEELAGHLSDNEQFF
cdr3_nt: TGTGCCAGCAGTGAAGAACTAGCGGGTCATCTATCCGACAATGAGCAGTTCTTC

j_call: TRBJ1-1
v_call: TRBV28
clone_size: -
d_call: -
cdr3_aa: CASSLLRGVSGAFF
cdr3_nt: TGTGCCAGCAGCCTTCTCAGGGGAGTCAGTGGGGCTTTCTTT

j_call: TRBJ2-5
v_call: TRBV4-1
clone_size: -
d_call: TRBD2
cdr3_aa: CASSQEGTSGSRETQYF
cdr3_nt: TGCGCCAGCAGCCAAGAGGGGACTAGCGGCTCCAGGGAGACCCAGTACTTC

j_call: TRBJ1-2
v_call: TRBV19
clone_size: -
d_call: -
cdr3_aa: CASSNRDYGYTF
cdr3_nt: TGTGCCAGTAGTAACAGGGACTATGGCTACACCTTC

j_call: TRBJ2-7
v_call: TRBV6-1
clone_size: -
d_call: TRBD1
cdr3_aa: CASLRDRISYEQYF
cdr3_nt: TGTGCCAGCCTCCGGGACAGAATATCCTACGAGCAGTACTTC

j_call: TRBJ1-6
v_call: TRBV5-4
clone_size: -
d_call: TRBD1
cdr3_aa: CASRGQANSPLHF
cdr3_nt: TGTGCCAGCAGGGGACAGGCGAATTCACCCCTCCACTTT

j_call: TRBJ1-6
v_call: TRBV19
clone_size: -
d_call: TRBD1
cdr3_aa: CASSGGQGYSPLHF
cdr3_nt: TGTGCCAGTAGTGGAGGACAGGGTTATTCACCCCTCCACTTT

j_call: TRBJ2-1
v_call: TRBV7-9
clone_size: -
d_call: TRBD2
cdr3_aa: CASSFSRTSGGEQFF
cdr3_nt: TGTGCCAGCAGCTTCTCCAGGACTAGCGGCGGTGAGCAGTTCTTC

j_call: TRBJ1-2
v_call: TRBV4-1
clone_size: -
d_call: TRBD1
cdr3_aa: CASSQGDRAGYGYTF
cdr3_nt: TGCGCCAGCAGCCAAGGGGACAGGGCCGGCTATGGCTACACCTTC

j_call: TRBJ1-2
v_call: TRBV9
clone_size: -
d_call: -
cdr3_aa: CASSVDSTGYGYTF
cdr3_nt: TGTGCCAGCAGCGTAGACTCGACAGGCTATGGCTACACCTTC

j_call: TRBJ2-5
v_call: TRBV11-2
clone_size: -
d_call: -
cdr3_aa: CASSPAGRQETQYF
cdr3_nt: TGTGCCAGCAGCCCCGCGGGGCGCCAAGAGACCCAGTACTTC

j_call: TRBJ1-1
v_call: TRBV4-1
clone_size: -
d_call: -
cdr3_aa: CASSPYKKPMNTEAFF
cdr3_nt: TGCGCCAGCAGCCCTTACAAGAAACCAATGAACACTGAAGCTTTCTTT

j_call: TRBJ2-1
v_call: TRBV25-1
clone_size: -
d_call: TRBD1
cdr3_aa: CASSGATGWSSEQFF
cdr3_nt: TGTGCCAGCAGTGGAGCGACAGGGTGGTCGAGTGAGCAGTTCTTC

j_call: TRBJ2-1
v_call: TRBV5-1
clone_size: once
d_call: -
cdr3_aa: CASSLVGGTPVANEQFF
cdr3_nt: TGCGCCAGCAGCCTGGTTGGCGGGACCCCGGTTGCCAATGAGCAGTTCTTC

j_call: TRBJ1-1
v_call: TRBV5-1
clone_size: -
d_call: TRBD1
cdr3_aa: CASSFLGQQNTEAFF
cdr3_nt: TGCGCCAGCAGCTTTTTGGGACAGCAGAACACTGAAGCTTTCTTT

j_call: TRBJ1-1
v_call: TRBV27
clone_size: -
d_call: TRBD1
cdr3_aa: CASSSGGGTEAFF
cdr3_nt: TGTGCCAGCAGCTCAGGGGGAGGCACTGAAGCTTTCTTT

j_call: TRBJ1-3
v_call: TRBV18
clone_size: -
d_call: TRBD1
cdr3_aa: CASSPTARDSFAGNTIYF
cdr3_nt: TGTGCCAGCTCACCAACAGCGCGGGACAGCTTTGCTGGAAACACCATATATTTT

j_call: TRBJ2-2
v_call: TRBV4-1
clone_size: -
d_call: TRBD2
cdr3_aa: CASRVAGDTGELFF
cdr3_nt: TGCGCCAGCAGGGTAGCGGGAGACACCGGGGAGCTGTTTTTT

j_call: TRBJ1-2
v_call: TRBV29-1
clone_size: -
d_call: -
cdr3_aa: CSAADSQVYGYTF
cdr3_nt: TGCAGCGCCGCGGACAGCCAGGTCTATGGCTACACCTTC

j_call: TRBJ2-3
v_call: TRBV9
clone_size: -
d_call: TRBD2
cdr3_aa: CASSVESGLETDTQYF
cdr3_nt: TGTGCCAGCAGCGTAGAAAGCGGACTAGAAACAGATACGCAGTATTTT

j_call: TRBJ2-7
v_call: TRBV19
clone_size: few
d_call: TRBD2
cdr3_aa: CASSTKGTSGTYEQYF
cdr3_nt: TGTGCCAGTAGTACAAAAGGGACTAGCGGGACGTACGAGCAGTACTTC

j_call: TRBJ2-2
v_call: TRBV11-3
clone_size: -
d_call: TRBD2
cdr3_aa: CASSFAGADTGELFF
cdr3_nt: TGTGCCAGCAGCTTCGCGGGAGCGGACACCGGGGAGCTGTTTTTT

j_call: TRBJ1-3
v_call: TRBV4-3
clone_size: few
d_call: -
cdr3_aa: CASSQGGVSSGNTIYF
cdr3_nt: TGCGCCAGCAGCCAAGGGGGGGTGTCCTCTGGAAACACCATATATTTT

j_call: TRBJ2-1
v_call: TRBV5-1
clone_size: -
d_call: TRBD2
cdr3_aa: CASRTSELYNEQFF
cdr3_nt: TGCGCCAGCAGGACTAGCGAACTATACAATGAGCAGTTCTTC

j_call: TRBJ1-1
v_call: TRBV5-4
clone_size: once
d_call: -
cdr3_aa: CASSSTQNTEAFF
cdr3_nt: TGTGCCAGCAGCTCCACACAGAACACTGAAGCTTTCTTT

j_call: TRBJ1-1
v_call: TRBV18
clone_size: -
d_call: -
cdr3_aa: CASSPYGGNTEAFF
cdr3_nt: TGTGCCAGCTCACCTTACGGGGGAAACACTGAAGCTTTCTTT

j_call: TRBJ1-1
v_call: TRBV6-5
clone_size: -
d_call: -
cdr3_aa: CASSPRVKNTEAFF
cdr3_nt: TGTGCCAGCAGCCCCAGGGTGAAGAACACTGAAGCTTTCTTT

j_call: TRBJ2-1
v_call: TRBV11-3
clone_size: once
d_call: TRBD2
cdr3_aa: CASSTRIGGEQFF
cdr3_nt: TGTGCCAGCAGCACCAGAATCGGGGGGGAGCAGTTCTTC

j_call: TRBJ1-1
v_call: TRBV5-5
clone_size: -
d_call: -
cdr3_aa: CASSSQPGINTEAFF
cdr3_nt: TGTGCCAGCAGTTCTCAGCCGGGAATAAACACTGAAGCTTTCTTT

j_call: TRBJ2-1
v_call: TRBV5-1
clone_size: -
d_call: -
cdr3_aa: CASSLETGAYNEQFF
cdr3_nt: TGCGCCAGCAGCTTGGAAACAGGCGCCTACAATGAGCAGTTCTTC

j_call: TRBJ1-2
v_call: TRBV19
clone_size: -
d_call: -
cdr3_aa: CASSKPQTGAYGYTF
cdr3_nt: TGTGCCAGTAGTAAGCCCCAGACAGGTGCCTATGGCTACACCTTC

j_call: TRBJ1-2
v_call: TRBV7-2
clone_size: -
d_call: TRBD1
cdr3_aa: CASSVPGQVNYGYTF
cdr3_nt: TGTGCCAGCAGCGTACCGGGACAGGTCAACTATGGCTACACCTTC

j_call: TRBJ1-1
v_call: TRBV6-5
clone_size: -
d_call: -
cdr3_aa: CASSYVRAGNTEAFF
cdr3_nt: TGTGCCAGCAGTTACGTGAGGGCGGGGAACACTGAAGCTTTCTTT

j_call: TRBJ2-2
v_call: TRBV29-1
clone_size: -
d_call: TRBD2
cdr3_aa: CSVATSGCTGELFF
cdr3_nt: TGCAGCGTTGCGACTAGCGGGTGCACCGGGGAGCTGTTTTTT

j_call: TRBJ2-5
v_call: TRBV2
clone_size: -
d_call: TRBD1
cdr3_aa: CASSGRTGGGETQYF
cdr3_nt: TGTGCCAGCAGCGGTAGGACAGGGGGCGGGGAGACCCAGTACTTC

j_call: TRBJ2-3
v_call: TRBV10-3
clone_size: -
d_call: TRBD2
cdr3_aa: CAISGTSGTDTQYF
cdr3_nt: TGTGCCATCAGTGGTACTAGCGGCACAGATACGCAGTATTTT